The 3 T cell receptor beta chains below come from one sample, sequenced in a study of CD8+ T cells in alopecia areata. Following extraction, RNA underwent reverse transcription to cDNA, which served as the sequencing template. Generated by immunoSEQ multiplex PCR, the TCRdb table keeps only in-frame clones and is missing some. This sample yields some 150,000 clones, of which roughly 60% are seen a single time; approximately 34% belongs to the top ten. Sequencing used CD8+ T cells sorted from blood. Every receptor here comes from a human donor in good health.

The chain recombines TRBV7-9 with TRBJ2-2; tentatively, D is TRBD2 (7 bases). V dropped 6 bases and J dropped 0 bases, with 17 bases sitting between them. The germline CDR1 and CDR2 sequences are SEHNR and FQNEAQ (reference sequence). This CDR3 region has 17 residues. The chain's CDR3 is CASRLPAGAPNTGELFF. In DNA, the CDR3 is TGTGCCAGCAGACTACCCGCGGGGGCCCCGAACACCGGGGAGCTGTTTTTT.

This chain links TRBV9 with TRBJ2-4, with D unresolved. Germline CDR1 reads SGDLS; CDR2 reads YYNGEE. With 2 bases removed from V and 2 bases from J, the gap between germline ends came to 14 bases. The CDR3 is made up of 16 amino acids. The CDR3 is CASSVDGQPPKNIQYF. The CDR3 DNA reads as TGTGCCAGCAGCGTCGATGGGCAGCCTCCCAAAAACATTCAGTACTTC. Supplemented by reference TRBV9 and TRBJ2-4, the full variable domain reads DSGVTQTPKHLITATGQRVTLRCSPRSGDLSVYWYQQSLDQGLQFLIQYYNGEERAKGNILERFSAQQFPDLHSELNLSSLELGDSALYFCASSVDGQPPKNIQYFGAGTRLSVL.

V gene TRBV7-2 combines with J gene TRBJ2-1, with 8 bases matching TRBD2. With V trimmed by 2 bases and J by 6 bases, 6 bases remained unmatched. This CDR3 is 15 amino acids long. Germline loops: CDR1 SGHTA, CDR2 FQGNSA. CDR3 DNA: TGTGCCAGCAGCTTAACTAGCGGAGTCCCCAATGAGCAGTTCTTC. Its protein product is CASSLTSGVPNEQFF.